This is a list of T cell receptor beta chains from one sample in a study of blood T cell repertoires in COVID-19. Clones were sequenced by immunoSEQ multiplex PCR, and TCRdb holds only the in-frame ones, with some missing. The profile shows about 130,000 clones, roughly four fifths of them singletons. The specimen was peripheral blood. Receptor source: a woman older than 75 with acute or convalescent COVID-19. Each CDR3 is given with its conserved first and last residue. A D gene is named only where the DNA matches it firmly. The size entry is marked missing in some rows and otherwise reads once, few, many or a size class.

j_gene: TRBJ1-5; abundance: .; v_gene: TRBV27; len: 16; d_gene: .; CDR3aa: CASSPGPGEGNQPQHF; CDR3nt: TGTGCCAGCAGTCCGGGACCGGGGGAAGGCAATCAGCCCCAGCATTTT
j_gene: TRBJ2-5; abundance: .; v_gene: TRBV30; len: 15; d_gene: TRBD2; CDR3aa: CAWRRLAGFEETQYF; CDR3nt: TGTGCCTGGAGGAGACTAGCGGGGTTCGAAGAGACCCAGTACTTC
j_gene: TRBJ1-1; abundance: .; v_gene: TRBV13; len: 16; d_gene: .; CDR3aa: CASSLKDRNPNTEAFF; CDR3nt: TGTGCCAGCAGCTTAAAGGACAGAAATCCGAACACTGAAGCTTTCTTT
j_gene: TRBJ1-3; abundance: .; v_gene: TRBV19; len: 16; d_gene: .; CDR3aa: CASSMPYDSPGNTIYF; CDR3nt: TGTGCCAGTAGTATGCCCTATGACAGTCCTGGAAACACCATATATTTT
j_gene: TRBJ1-3; abundance: .; v_gene: TRBV5-1; len: 16; d_gene: .; CDR3aa: CASRASLGGSGNTIYF; CDR3nt: TGCGCCAGCAGGGCGTCTCTAGGGGGCTCTGGAAACACCATATATTTT
j_gene: TRBJ2-3; abundance: .; v_gene: TRBV7-3; len: 18; d_gene: TRBD2; CDR3aa: CASSLRGTSGTSTDTQYF; CDR3nt: TGTGCCAGCAGCTTAAGGGGGACTAGCGGAACTAGCACAGATACGCAGTATTTT
j_gene: TRBJ2-2; abundance: .; v_gene: TRBV5-5; len: 14; d_gene: .; CDR3aa: CASSWGHSTGELFF; CDR3nt: TGTGCCAGCAGCTGGGGGCACTCCACCGGGGAGCTGTTTTTT
j_gene: TRBJ2-2; abundance: .; v_gene: TRBV14; len: 19; d_gene: TRBD2; CDR3aa: CASSGDGLAGGDGSGELFF; CDR3nt: TGTGCCAGCAGCGGAGATGGACTAGCGGGAGGTGATGGGTCCGGGGAGCTGTTTTTT
j_gene: TRBJ1-1; abundance: once; v_gene: TRBV7-9; len: 15; d_gene: .; CDR3aa: CASSLYRQDGTEAFF; CDR3nt: TGTGCCAGCAGCTTATATCGACAGGACGGCACTGAAGCTTTCTTT
j_gene: TRBJ1-5; abundance: .; v_gene: TRBV6-5; len: 13; d_gene: .; CDR3aa: CASSAGSSQPQHF; CDR3nt: TGTGCCAGCAGCGCAGGAAGCTCTCAGCCCCAGCATTTT
j_gene: TRBJ2-1; abundance: once; v_gene: TRBV5-1; len: 16; d_gene: TRBD1; CDR3aa: CASSVRGQGAPDEQFF; CDR3nt: TGCGCCAGCAGCGTACGAGGACAGGGGGCGCCTGATGAGCAGTTCTTC
j_gene: TRBJ2-7; abundance: once; v_gene: TRBV5-1; len: 14; d_gene: .; CDR3aa: CASSLDGRGDEQYF; CDR3nt: TGCGCCAGCAGCTTGGACGGGCGGGGCGACGAGCAGTACTTC
j_gene: TRBJ1-2; abundance: .; v_gene: TRBV9; len: 13; d_gene: .; CDR3aa: CASSRDRNYGYTF; CDR3nt: TGTGCCAGCAGCCGCGACAGGAACTATGGCTACACCTTC
j_gene: TRBJ2-7; abundance: .; v_gene: TRBV20-1; len: 14; d_gene: .; CDR3aa: CSASRPRGASEQYF; CDR3nt: TGCAGTGCTAGTAGGCCCCGGGGGGCAAGCGAGCAGTACTTC
j_gene: TRBJ2-7; abundance: few; v_gene: TRBV11-2; len: 13; d_gene: TRBD1; CDR3aa: CASSVGQDYEQYF; CDR3nt: TGTGCCAGCAGCGTGGGACAGGACTACGAGCAGTACTTC
j_gene: TRBJ1-1; abundance: .; v_gene: TRBV7-2; len: 14; d_gene: .; CDR3aa: CASSLSTGGTEAFF; CDR3nt: TGTGCCAGCAGCTTATCGACAGGCGGCACTGAAGCTTTCTTT
j_gene: TRBJ1-4; abundance: .; v_gene: TRBV12-3/TRBV12-4; len: 13; d_gene: TRBD1; CDR3aa: CASRDSRNEKLFF; CDR3nt: TGTGCCAGCCGGGACAGCAGGAATGAAAAACTGTTTTTT
j_gene: TRBJ1-2; abundance: .; v_gene: TRBV7-6; len: 12; d_gene: .; CDR3aa: CASSWGRNGYTF; CDR3nt: TGTGCCAGCTCGTGGGGCAGAAATGGCTACACCTTC
j_gene: TRBJ2-1; abundance: once; v_gene: TRBV3-1/TRBV3-2; len: 16; d_gene: TRBD2; CDR3aa: CASSQVSGRGNNEQFF; CDR3nt: TGTGCCAGCAGCCAAGTATCTGGGAGGGGAAACAATGAGCAGTTCTTC